What follows is one T cell receptor beta chain and its context. Its antigen is undetermined. The sample belongs to a study of siplizumab effects on memory and regulatory T cells. Study-wide results and caveats: Memory cells seemed less diverse than naive T cells, which also seemed major contributors to the alloresponse.

Generated by immunoSEQ multiplex PCR, the TCRdb table keeps only in-frame clones and is missing some. The sample carries about 10,000 clones, just over 45% recorded once. Coculturing was carried out on the mixed lymphocyte reaction cells. It lasted more than 5 days and was done at 37°C. Germline values: CDR1 WSHSY, CDR2 SAAADI. The CDR3 totals 17 residues. V was cut by 7 bases and J by 1 base, with 22 bases left in between. The material sequenced was CFSE-low (dividing) CD4+ T cells sorted from an allogeneic mixed lymphocyte reaction. The clonotype was recovered from a human donor in good health; the cells came from an allogeneic mixed lymphocyte reaction. The chain is built from TRBV10-2 and TRBJ1-1, with D maybe TRBD1 (5 bases). CDR3 sequence: CASMSWGQMKRNTEAFF. The CDR3 region has the DNA TGCGCCAGCATGTCTTGGGGCCAAATGAAAAGGAACACTGAAGCTTTCTTT.